A single sample is the source of the 9 T cell receptor beta chains below, sequenced in a study of radiation and T cells in renal cell carcinoma. Time point described: blood 2 weeks post-SBRT. The sample's treatment: 15 Gy SBRT to primary tumor, nephrectomy 4 weeks later. Assay: immunoSEQ multiplex PCR; the TCRdb copy retains only in-frame clones and omits some. Among 120,000 or so clones listed, 81% were seen once. Sequenced here: blood, sampled from a patient whose treatment included radiotherapy and nephrectomy. The receptors originated from a man aged 45-60 years with renal cell carcinoma.

The chain links TRBV30 to TRBJ1-3; D ambiguous. Germline lookup yields CDR1 GTSNPN and CDR2 SVGIG (reference sequence). The V gene lost 2 bases and the J gene lost 0 bases, with 14 bases spanning the gap. The CDR3 contains 16 residues. For the CDR3, the DNA is TGTGCCTGGAGTTTCGGGCACATAGTCTCTGGAAACACCATATATTTT. Its protein product is CAWSFGHIVSGNTIYF.

The V call is TRBV18, the J call TRBJ1-5; D gene ambiguous. Trimming pared 6 bases from V and 5 bases from J, leaving 17 bases between. This CDR3 is built from 15 residues. Looked up from germline, CDR1 is KGHSH and CDR2 is LQKENI. The CDR3 reads CASSLTRSFHQPQHF. CDR3 nucleotide sequence: TGTGCCAGCTCGCTCACAAGGAGTTTCCATCAGCCCCAGCATTTT. Supplemented by reference TRBV18 and TRBJ1-5, the full variable domain reads NAGVMQNPRHLVRRRGQEARLRCSPMKGHSHVYWYRQLPEEGLKFMVYLQKENIIDESGMPKERFSAEFPKEGPSILRIQQVVRGDSAAYFCASSLTRSFHQPQHFGDGTRLSIL.

The chain is built from TRBV5-1 and TRBJ2-2; D gene uncertain. Germline V gives CDR1 SGHRS, CDR2 YFSETQ. CDR3 size: 13 residues. The V end lost 1 base, the J end lost 5 bases, and 6 bases lay between the germline ends. CDR3 bases: TGCGCCAGCAGCTTGACTTTAACCGGGGAGCTGTTTTTT. Amino acid sequence: CASSLTLTGELFF.

A single count supports this clone. The chain uses TRBV5-5 and TRBJ2-1, with D possibly called TRBD1 or TRBD2 (6 bases each). Germline loops: CDR1 SGHKS, CDR2 YYEKEE (reference sequence). The V end lost 4 bases, the J end lost 10 bases, and 27 bases lay between the germline ends. The CDR3 spans 17 residues. The CDR3 sequence: CASSRSGLGGAIHEQFF. The CDR3 DNA is TGTGCCAGCAGCCGCTCGGGTTTGGGGGGCGCGATCCACGAGCAGTTCTTC.

The chain uses TRBV7-6 and TRBJ2-1; TRBD1 agrees at 8 bases. The CDR3 is made up of 13 amino acids. V lost 5 bases, J lost 13 bases, and 10 bases stayed unmatched. CDR1 and CDR2 (germline): SGHVS, FNYEAQ. CDR3 bases: TGTGCCAGCAGCGGGACAGGACTAACCTACCAGTTCTTC. It specifies CASSGTGLTYQFF.

The rearrangement links TRBV30 to TRBJ1-2; D unclear. Trimming left V 4 bases short and J 8 bases short, with 14 bases between. The germline gives CDR1 GTSNPN, CDR2 SVGIG (reference sequence). The CDR3 extends over 12 amino acids. CDR3 sequence reads: CAWTPGSVGYTF. CDR3 nucleotide sequence: TGTGCCTGGACCCCGGGATCAGTAGGCTACACCTTC.

This clone was recorded a few times. This rearrangement joins TRBV6-5 to TRBJ1-2, with 12 bases identical to TRBD1. Germline lookup yields CDR1 MNHEY and CDR2 SVGAGI. Trimming removed 1 base from V and 8 bases from J; junction bases left unmatched: 5. This CDR3 is built from 15 residues. In nucleotides, the CDR3 is TGTGCCAGCAGTTACTTGGGACAGGGGGCGCGAGGCTACACCTTC. It codes for CASSYLGQGARGYTF.

The chain recombines TRBV11-2 with TRBJ2-7, with 10 bases that match TRBD1. Germline CDR1 is SGHAT and CDR2 is FQNNGV. Trimming cost V 1 base and J 4 bases; bases outside gene matches: 10. The CDR3 is 17 amino acids. CDR3 amino acids: CASSLAPGQGVAYEQYF. CDR3 DNA: TGTGCCAGCAGCTTAGCCCCCGGACAGGGGGTCGCGTACGAGCAGTACTTC.

This rearrangement joins TRBV5-4 to TRBJ1-6; D unresolved. The CDR3 is 12 residues long. Trimming cost V 2 bases and J 3 bases, with 0 bases left between them. The germline V gene encodes CDR1 SGHNT and CDR2 YYREEE (reference sequence). CDR3 sequence (DNA): TGTGCCAGCAGCTTCTATAATTCACCCCTCCACTTT. It specifies CASSFYNSPLHF.